This T cell receptor (beta chain) was recovered during a study of blood T cell repertoires in COVID-19. Authors' methods: Cell counts per sample came from amplifying reference gene primers. Profiling relied on immunoSEQ multiplex PCR, and the TCRdb table lists in-frame clones only, not all of them. D and trimming come from the DNA, and the V and J calls and clone size come from that table. The data show 400,000 or so clones, 85% to 90% seen once. CDR3 size: 15 residues. CDR1 is WSHSY, CDR2 SAAADI, per germline. The V and J ends lost 6 bases and 4 bases respectively, with 15 bases between them. This receptor was identified in a young man who had recovered from COVID-19. What was sequenced was PBMCs or T cells enriched from blood (not recorded which). The chain uses TRBV10-2 and TRBJ2-2; the D is unclear. The CDR3 loop is CASSVTGSSTGELFF. DNA for the CDR3: TGCGCCAGCAGCGTGACTGGTTCGAGCACCGGGGAGCTGTTTTTT.